The subject of this entry is one TCR beta chain. Its binding antigen is unknown. No per-base quality is available; no much larger clone lies one base away. The donors belonged to the validation cohort of roughly 120 subjects, which was separate from the approximately 610-subject first cohort. These data belong to a study of cytomegalovirus exposure and HLA in healthy donors listed by TCRdb under 2017. Looking at the study overall: According to a later analysis, one platform produced both the roughly 120 validation repertoires and the 700 or so repertoires of the first cohort. To predict cytomegalovirus infection status, the study combined high-throughput TCR immunosequencing, statistical association of individual TCRs with disease status, and machine learning. In addition to the first cohort of 650 to 750 subjects, a separate validation cohort of 130 or so different subjects was used. The study aimed to test whether signatures of past pathogen exposure could be identified by cataloging public T cell receptors. The paper as a whole reports these results and caveats: The study listed approximately 150 TCR beta chains as associated with cytomegalovirus. Most TCR sequences were seen in very few donors, while some public TCRs were found in many individuals. Of the cluster scores, approximately 95% were above 0 in a later analysis, which found that TCRs clustered in the first cohort also tended to co-occur in the 120 or so validation repertoires. A later analysis lacked HLA typing for the validation cohort, so it scored co-occurrence in that cohort across all 110 or so repertoires. The authors suggested that the approach could potentially be extended to other disease states and immunological phenotypes. In vitro tests confirmed that a few of the cytomegalovirus-associated TCR beta chains recognize cytomegalovirus antigens. The classifier was reported to diagnose cytomegalovirus status with high specificity and sensitivity in both the original and validation cohorts.

The library was generated by the immunoSEQ multiplex PCR assay. For the original study's pipeline: A statistical classification framework was developed to diagnose cytomegalovirus status using the catalog of TCR beta chain sequences. As stored in TCRdb, this immuneACCESS dataset retains in-frame rearrangements with V and J assigned. A fraction of the clones does not appear; measured against another copy, unresolved V genes explain less than half of the discrepancy, and the remainder lacks a known reason. V and J calls and clone size follow that table, whereas D and trimming were derived from the DNA. The sample records some 180,000 clones, about 89% of which are singletons. The ten largest clones represent roughly 7% of the sample. Source material: PBMCs. The source is a man younger than 45 in good health and CMV-seropositive.

CDR3 loop: CASSLAGTGNSPLHF. The bases are TGTGCCAGCAGCTTGGCCGGGACAGGCAATTCACCCCTCCACTTT. The chain couples TRBV5-6 to TRBJ1-6; the central 8 bases match TRBD1. V trim: 0 bases; J trim: 7 bases; unmatched bases: 3. The CDR3 goes from the cysteine to the phenylalanine over 15 residues. The kept DNA is CDR3 alone, 45 bases in frame from the first base. The germline V gene encodes CDR1 SGHDT and CDR2 YYEEEE.